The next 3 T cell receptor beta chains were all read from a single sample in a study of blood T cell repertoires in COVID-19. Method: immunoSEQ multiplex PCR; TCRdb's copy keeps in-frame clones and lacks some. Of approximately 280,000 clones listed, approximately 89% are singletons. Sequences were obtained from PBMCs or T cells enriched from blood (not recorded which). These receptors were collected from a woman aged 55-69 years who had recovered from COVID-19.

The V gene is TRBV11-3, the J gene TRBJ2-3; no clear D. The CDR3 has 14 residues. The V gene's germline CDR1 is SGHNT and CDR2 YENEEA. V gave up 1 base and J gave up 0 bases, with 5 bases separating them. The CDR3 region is CASSLGASTDTQYF. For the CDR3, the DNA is TGTGCCAGCAGCTTAGGGGCTAGCACAGATACGCAGTATTTT.

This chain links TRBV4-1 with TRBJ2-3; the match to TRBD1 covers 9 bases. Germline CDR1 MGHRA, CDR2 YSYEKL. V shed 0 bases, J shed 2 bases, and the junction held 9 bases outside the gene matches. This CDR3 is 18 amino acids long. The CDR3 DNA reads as TGCGCCAGCAGCCAAGATCCTCCGGGACAGGGCCTCACAGATACGCAGTATTTT. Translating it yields CASSQDPPGQGLTDTQYF.

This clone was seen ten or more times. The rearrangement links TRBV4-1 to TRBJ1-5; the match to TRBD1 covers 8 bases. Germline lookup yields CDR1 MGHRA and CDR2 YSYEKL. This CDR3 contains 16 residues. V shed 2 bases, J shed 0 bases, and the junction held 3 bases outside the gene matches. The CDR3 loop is CASSQRGQGSNQPQHF. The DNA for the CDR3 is TGCGCCAGCAGCCAACGAGGACAGGGTAGCAATCAGCCCCAGCATTTT.